Listed below are T cell receptor beta chains from one sample, sequenced in a study of CD8+CD57+ T cells in acquired aplastic anemia. TCRdb recomputed calls from the reads with MiXCR, one row per CDR3 protein. The sample lists fewer than 200,000 distinct CDR3 sequences, more than 45% occurring once. The sample taken for sequencing was sorted CD4+, CD8+, or CD8+CD57+ T cells (not recorded which) from PBMCs. The receptors stem from a human donor with aplastic anemia. Each CDR3 is given with its conserved first and last residue. The size field is filled for only some rows; it gives once, few, many or a size class.

.	TRBV7-9	TRBJ2-7	CASSLEVAGGEQYF
once	TRBV6-1	TRBJ2-3	CASRITGGFADTQYF
many	TRBV6-5	TRBJ1-5	CASSYSLNQPQHF
.	TRBV2	TRBJ2-7	CASNGLAGGEQYF
.	TRBV5-1	TRBJ2-6	CASSLASGVAGANVLTF
many	TRBV20-1	TRBJ1-6	CSAGRWDINSPLHF
.	TRBV5-4	TRBJ2-1	CASSLKGTPSYLSYNEQFF
.	TRBV6-2/TRBV6-3	TRBJ2-7	CASSYPDREFRTYEQYF
many	TRBV6-5	TRBJ2-3	CASSYNRGASTDTQYF
many	TRBV12-3/TRBV12-4	TRBJ1-1	CASSFYVGRVDTEAFF